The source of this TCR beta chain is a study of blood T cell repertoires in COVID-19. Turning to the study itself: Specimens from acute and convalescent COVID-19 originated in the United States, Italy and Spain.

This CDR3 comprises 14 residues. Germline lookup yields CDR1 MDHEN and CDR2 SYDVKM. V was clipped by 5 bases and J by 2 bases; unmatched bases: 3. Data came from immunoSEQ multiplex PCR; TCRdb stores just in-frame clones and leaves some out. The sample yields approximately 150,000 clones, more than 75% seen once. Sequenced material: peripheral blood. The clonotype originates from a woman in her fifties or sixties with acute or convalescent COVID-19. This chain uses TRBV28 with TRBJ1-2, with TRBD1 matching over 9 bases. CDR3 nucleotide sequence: TGTGCCAGCAGTGGGACAGGGAGGAACTATGGCTACACCTTC. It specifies CASSGTGRNYGYTF.